These T cell receptor beta chains were read from a single sample in a study of blood T cell repertoires in COVID-19. Only in-frame clones appear in the TCRdb table, and some are missing; sequencing was by immunoSEQ multiplex PCR. Found here are some 51,000 clones, about 88% of them singletons; the top ten hold about 10%. Sequenced: peripheral blood. All receptors come from a man aged 50-60 years with active COVID-19. CDR3s include the opening cysteine and the closing phenylalanine or tryptophan. The D gene is left open where the match is weak. Clone size appears in some rows only: once, few, many, or a class for an expanded clone.

J: TRBJ1-5
D: NA
V: TRBV19
size: NA
CDR3: CASSIRPGGSSSNQPQHF
DNA: TGTGCCAGTAGTATACGACCCGGGGGGAGCTCGAGCAATCAGCCCCAGCATTTT

J: TRBJ2-4
D: TRBD2
V: TRBV6-6
size: NA
CDR3: CASSYGIAGDIQYF
DNA: TGTGCCAGCAGTTACGGGATAGCGGGAGACATTCAGTACTTC

J: TRBJ1-1
D: NA
V: TRBV27
size: NA
CDR3: CASSQQGRTEAFF
DNA: TGTGCCAGCAGTCAGCAGGGGCGAACTGAAGCTTTCTTT

J: TRBJ1-1
D: NA
V: TRBV4-1
size: once
CDR3: CASSPLGDTEAFF
DNA: TGCGCCAGCAGCCCCTTAGGAGATACTGAAGCTTTCTTT

J: TRBJ2-7
D: TRBD2
V: TRBV4-1
size: NA
CDR3: CASSQPLAGVTEQYF
DNA: TGCGCCAGCAGCCAACCGCTAGCGGGAGTCACCGAGCAGTACTTC

J: TRBJ1-5
D: NA
V: TRBV5-1
size: NA
CDR3: CASSLSGLGTNQPQHF
DNA: TGCGCCAGCAGCTTGTCAGGACTGGGGACAAATCAGCCCCAGCATTTT

J: TRBJ1-1
D: NA
V: TRBV10-3
size: NA
CDR3: CAISEGGGTEAFF
DNA: TGTGCCATCAGTGAGGGGGGGGGCACTGAAGCTTTCTTT

J: TRBJ2-7
D: TRBD1
V: TRBV10-1
size: NA
CDR3: CASPDRAHYEQYF
DNA: TGCGCCAGCCCCGACAGGGCTCACTACGAGCAGTACTTC

J: TRBJ2-2
D: NA
V: TRBV7-3
size: NA
CDR3: CASSLTSRLPGGELFF
DNA: TGTGCCAGCAGCTTAACTAGTCGCCTACCAGGAGGGGAGCTGTTTTTT

J: TRBJ2-5
D: NA
V: TRBV2
size: NA
CDR3: CASSEGPTRRRETQYF
DNA: TGTGCCAGCAGTGAAGGACCCACTAGGAGGCGAGAGACCCAGTACTTC

J: TRBJ1-2
D: NA
V: TRBV7-2
size: NA
CDR3: CASSPRGGYTF
DNA: TGTGCCAGCAGCCCAAGAGGTGGCTACACCTTC

J: TRBJ1-5
D: NA
V: TRBV10-3
size: few
CDR3: CATGTGEQPQHF
DNA: TGTGCCACCGGAACGGGGGAGCAGCCCCAGCATTTT

J: TRBJ2-1
D: NA
V: TRBV3-1/TRBV3-2
size: few
CDR3: CASSRQYNEQFF
DNA: TGTGCCAGCAGCCGACAGTACAATGAGCAGTTCTTC

J: TRBJ2-3
D: NA
V: TRBV6-2/TRBV6-3
size: few
CDR3: CASSLGVAGDTQYF
DNA: TGTGCCAGCAGTTTAGGGGTAGCCGGGGATACGCAGTATTTT

J: TRBJ2-3
D: TRBD2
V: TRBV2
size: NA
CDR3: CASIRDYQSTDTQYF
DNA: TGTGCCAGCATACGGGACTACCAGAGCACAGATACGCAGTATTTT

J: TRBJ2-7
D: TRBD2
V: TRBV7-9
size: few
CDR3: CASSLVAGAQSSYEQYF
DNA: TGTGCCAGCAGCTTAGTCGCGGGAGCCCAAAGTAGCTACGAGCAGTACTTC

J: TRBJ1-4
D: NA
V: TRBV25-1
size: NA
CDR3: CASSEFRGEGEKLFF
DNA: TGTGCCAGCAGTGAATTTAGAGGGGAGGGTGAAAAACTGTTTTTT

J: TRBJ1-1
D: NA
V: TRBV27
size: NA
CDR3: CASSFSDRSEAFF
DNA: TGTGCCAGCAGTTTCTCAGACAGGTCTGAAGCTTTCTTT

J: TRBJ2-7
D: TRBD2
V: TRBV7-2
size: NA
CDR3: CASALAAYEQYF
DNA: TGTGCCAGCGCACTAGCGGCCTACGAGCAGTACTTC

J: TRBJ1-2
D: NA
V: TRBV7-2
size: NA
CDR3: CANSLRRVNYGYTF
DNA: TGTGCCAACAGTCTTCGACGGGTGAACTATGGCTACACCTTC

J: TRBJ1-1
D: NA
V: TRBV12-2
size: few
CDR3: CASRSGTGDNTEAFF
DNA: TGTGCAAGTCGCTCCGGGACAGGGGATAACACTGAAGCTTTCTTT

J: TRBJ2-7
D: TRBD1
V: TRBV6-5
size: NA
CDR3: CASSRPGQADYEQYF
DNA: TGTGCCAGCAGTAGACCGGGACAGGCTGACTACGAGCAGTACTTC

J: TRBJ2-7
D: TRBD2
V: TRBV10-3
size: NA
CDR3: CAISEVAGREQYF
DNA: TGTGCCATCAGTGAGGTAGCGGGAAGGGAGCAGTACTTC

J: TRBJ1-4
D: TRBD1
V: TRBV3-1/TRBV3-2
size: NA
CDR3: CASSPNRGTNEKLFF
DNA: TGTGCCAGCAGCCCGAACAGGGGCACTAATGAAAAACTGTTTTTT

J: TRBJ1-1
D: TRBD1
V: TRBV7-8
size: NA
CDR3: CASSLARAGGLNTEAFF
DNA: TGTGCCAGCAGCTTAGCGCGGGCAGGGGGCCTCAACACTGAAGCTTTCTTT

J: TRBJ2-7
D: NA
V: TRBV30
size: once
CDR3: CAWTKSKGYGSYEQYF
DNA: TGTGCCTGGACCAAGAGTAAGGGGTATGGCTCCTACGAGCAGTACTTC

J: TRBJ2-7
D: TRBD2
V: TRBV6-5
size: NA
CDR3: CASSYASSGYEQYF
DNA: TGTGCCAGCAGCTACGCCTCTAGCGGCTACGAGCAGTACTTC

J: TRBJ1-5
D: NA
V: TRBV19
size: once
CDR3: CASIPPSRARGQPQHF
DNA: TGTGCCAGTATTCCGCCCAGCAGGGCCAGAGGTCAGCCCCAGCATTTT

J: TRBJ2-5
D: NA
V: TRBV12-3/TRBV12-4
size: NA
CDR3: CASSLRETQYF
DNA: TGTGCCAGCAGTTTGAGGGAGACCCAGTACTTC

J: TRBJ1-5
D: TRBD1
V: TRBV19
size: NA
CDR3: CASRKGRQGDNQPQHF
DNA: TGTGCCTCGAGAAAGGGGAGGCAGGGGGACAATCAGCCCCAGCATTTT